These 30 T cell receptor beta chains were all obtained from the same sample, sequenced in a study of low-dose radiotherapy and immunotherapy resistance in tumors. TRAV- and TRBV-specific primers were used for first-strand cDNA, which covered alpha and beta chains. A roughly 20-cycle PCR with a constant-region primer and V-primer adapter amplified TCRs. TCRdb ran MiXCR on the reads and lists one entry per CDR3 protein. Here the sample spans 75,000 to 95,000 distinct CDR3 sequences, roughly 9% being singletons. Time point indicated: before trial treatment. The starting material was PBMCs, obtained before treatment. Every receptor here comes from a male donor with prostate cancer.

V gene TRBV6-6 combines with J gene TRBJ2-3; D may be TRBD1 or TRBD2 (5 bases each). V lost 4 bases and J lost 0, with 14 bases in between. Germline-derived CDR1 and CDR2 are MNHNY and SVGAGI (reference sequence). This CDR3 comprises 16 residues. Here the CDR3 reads CASSWGFGQSTDTQYF. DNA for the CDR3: TGTGCCAGCAGTTGGGGGTTCGGGCAAAGCACAGATACGCAGTATTTT.

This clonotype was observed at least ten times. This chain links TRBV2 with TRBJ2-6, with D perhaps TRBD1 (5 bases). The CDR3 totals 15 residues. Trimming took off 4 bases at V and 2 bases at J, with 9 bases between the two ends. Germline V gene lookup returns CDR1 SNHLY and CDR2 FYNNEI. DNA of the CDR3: TGTGCCAGCAGTGCCCAGGGTGCTGGGGCCAACGTCCTGACTTTC. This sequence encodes CASSAQGAGANVLTF.

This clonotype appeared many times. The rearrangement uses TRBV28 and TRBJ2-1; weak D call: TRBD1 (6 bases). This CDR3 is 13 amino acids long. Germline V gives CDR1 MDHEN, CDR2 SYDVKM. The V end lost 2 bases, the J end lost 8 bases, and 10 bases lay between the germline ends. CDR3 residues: CASSLLQGDEQFF. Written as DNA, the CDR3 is TGTGCCAGCAGTTTACTACAGGGCGATGAGCAGTTCTTC.

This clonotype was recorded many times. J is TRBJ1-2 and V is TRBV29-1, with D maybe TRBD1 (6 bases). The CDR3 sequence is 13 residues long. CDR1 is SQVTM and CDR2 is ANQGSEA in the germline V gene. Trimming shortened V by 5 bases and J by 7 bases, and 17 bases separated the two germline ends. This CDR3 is CSVRDTGTRGYTF. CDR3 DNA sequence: TGCAGCGTTAGGGACACGGGTACCCGTGGCTACACCTTC.

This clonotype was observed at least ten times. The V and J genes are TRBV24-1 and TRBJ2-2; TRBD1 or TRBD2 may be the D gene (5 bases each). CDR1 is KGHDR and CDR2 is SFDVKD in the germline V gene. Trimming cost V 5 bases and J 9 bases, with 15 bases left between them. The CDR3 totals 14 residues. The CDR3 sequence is CATSASPGTRELFF. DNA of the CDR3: TGTGCCACCAGTGCCTCCCCGGGGACCCGGGAGCTGTTTTTT.

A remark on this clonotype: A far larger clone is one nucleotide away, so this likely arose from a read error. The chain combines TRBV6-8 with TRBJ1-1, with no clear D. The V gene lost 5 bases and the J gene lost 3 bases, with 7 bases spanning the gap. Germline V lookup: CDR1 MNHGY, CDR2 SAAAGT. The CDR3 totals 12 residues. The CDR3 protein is CASSPGYTEAFF. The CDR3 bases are TGTGCCAGCAGTCCCGGGTACACTGAAGCTTTCTTT.

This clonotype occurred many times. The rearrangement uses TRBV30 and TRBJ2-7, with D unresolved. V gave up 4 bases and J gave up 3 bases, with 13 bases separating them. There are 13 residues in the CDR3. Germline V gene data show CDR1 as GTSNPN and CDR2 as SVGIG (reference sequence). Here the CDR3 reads CAWTPAASYEQYF. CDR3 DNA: TGTGCCTGGACGCCGGCCGCCAGCTACGAGCAGTACTTC.

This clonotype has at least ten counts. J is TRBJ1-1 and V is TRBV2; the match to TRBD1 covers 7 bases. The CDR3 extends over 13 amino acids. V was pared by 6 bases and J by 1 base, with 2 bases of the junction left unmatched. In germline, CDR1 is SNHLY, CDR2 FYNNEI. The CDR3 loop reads CASRGQPNTEAFF. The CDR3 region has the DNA TGTGCCAGCAGGGGACAGCCGAACACTGAAGCTTTCTTT.

The CDR3 sequence is CASSRQSGGFSNQPQHF. The CDR3 DNA follows: TGTGCCAGCAGCCGACAATCGGGAGGATTTAGCAATCAGCCCCAGCATTTT. The chain recombines TRBV6-6 with TRBJ1-5; D call uncertain. Per the germline V gene, CDR1 is MNHNY and CDR2 is SVGAGI (reference sequence). The V and J ends lost 6 bases and 0 bases respectively, with 18 bases between them. This CDR3 has 17 residues.

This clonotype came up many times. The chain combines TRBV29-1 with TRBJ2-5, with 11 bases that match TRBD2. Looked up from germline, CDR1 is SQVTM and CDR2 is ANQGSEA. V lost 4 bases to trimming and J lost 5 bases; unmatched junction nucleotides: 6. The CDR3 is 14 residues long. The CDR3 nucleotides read TGCAGCGTTGCGCTAGCGGGAGGTGGTGAGACCCAGTACTTC. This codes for CSVALAGGGETQYF. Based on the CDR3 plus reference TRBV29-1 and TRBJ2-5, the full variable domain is SAVISQKPSRDICQRGTSLTIQCQVDSQVTMMFWYRQQPGQSLTLIATANQGSEATYESGFVIDKFPISRPNLTFSTLTVSNMSPEDSSIYLCSVALAGGGETQYFGPGTRLLVL.

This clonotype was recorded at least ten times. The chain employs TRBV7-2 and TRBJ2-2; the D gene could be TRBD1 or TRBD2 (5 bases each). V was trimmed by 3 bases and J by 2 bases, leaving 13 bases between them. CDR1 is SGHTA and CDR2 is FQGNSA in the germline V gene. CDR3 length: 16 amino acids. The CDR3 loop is CASSLTGTVNTGELFF. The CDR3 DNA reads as TGTGCCAGCAGCTTGACCGGGACGGTCAACACCGGGGAGCTGTTTTTT.

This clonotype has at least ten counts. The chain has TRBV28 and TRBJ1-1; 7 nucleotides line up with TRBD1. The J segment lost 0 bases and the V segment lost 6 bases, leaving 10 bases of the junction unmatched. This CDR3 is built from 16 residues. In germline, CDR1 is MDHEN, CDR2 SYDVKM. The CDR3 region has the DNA TGTGCCAGCAGATATGGACAGGAATACATGAACACTGAAGCTTTCTTT. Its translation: CASRYGQEYMNTEAFF.

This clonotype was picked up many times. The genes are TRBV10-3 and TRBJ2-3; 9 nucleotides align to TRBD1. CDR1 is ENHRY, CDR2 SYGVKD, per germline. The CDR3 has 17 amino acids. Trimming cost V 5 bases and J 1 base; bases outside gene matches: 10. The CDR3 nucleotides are TGTGCCATCAGTTCACCCGACAGGGGGTTTGGCACAGATACGCAGTATTTT. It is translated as CAISSPDRGFGTDTQYF.

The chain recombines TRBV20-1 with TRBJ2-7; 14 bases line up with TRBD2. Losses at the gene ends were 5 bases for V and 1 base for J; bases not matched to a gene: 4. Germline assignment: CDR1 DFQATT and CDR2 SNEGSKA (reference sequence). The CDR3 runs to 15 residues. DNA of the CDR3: TGCAGTGCTGACGGGACTAGCGGGGGTTCCTACGAGCAGTACTTC. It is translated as CSADGTSGGSYEQYF.

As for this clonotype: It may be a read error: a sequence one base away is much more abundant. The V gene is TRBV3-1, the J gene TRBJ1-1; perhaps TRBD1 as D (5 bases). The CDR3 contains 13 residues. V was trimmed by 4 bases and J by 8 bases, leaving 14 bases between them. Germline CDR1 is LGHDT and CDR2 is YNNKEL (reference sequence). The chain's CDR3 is CASSRGDGQEAFF. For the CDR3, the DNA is TGTGCCAGCAGCCGAGGGGACGGGCAGGAAGCTTTCTTT. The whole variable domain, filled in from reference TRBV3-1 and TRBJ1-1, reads DTAVSQTPKYLVTQMGNDKSIKCEQNLGHDTMYWYKQDSKKFLKIMFSYNNKELIINETVPNRFSPKSPDKAHLNLHINSLELGDSAVYFCASSRGDGQEAFFGQGTRLTVV.

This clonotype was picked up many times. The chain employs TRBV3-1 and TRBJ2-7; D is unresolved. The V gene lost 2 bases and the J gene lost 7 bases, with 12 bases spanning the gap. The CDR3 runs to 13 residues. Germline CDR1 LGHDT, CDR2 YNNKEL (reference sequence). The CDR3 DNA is TGTGCCAGCAGCCAATCATTCCACGGGGAGCAGTACTTC. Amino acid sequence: CASSQSFHGEQYF.

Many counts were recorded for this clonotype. CDR3 nucleotides: TGTGCCAGCAGCTTAAACCTCGGCCAGGGCCAGCCCCAGCATTTT. Protein sequence: CASSLNLGQGQPQHF. The chain recombines TRBV7-2 with TRBJ1-5, with a possible D match to TRBD1 (5 bases). Germline V gives CDR1 SGHTA, CDR2 FQGNSA. The CDR3 sequence is 15 residues long. Deletions cut 2 bases from V and 7 bases from J, with 15 bases between.

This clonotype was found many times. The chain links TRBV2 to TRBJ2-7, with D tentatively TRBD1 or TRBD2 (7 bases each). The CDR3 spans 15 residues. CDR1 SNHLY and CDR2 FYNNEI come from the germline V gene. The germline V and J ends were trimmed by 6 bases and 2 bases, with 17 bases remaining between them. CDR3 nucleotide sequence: TGTGCCAGCAGGACAGGGAGCGGGGTTGCCTACGAGCAGTACTTC. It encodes CASRTGSGVAYEQYF.

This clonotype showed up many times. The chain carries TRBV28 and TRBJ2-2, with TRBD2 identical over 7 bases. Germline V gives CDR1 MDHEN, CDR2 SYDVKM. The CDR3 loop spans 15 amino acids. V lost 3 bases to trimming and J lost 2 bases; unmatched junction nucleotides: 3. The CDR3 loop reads CASSLGGRNTGELFF. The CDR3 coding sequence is TGTGCCAGCAGTTTGGGAGGGCGAAACACCGGGGAGCTGTTTTTT.

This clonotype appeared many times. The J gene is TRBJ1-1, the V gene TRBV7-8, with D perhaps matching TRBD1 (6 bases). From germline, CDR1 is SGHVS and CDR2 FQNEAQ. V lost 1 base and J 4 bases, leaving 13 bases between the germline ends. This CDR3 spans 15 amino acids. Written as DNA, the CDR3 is TGTGCCAGCAGCTTAGAGGGGGTTGTAGGCACTGAAGCTTTCTTT. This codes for CASSLEGVVGTEAFF.

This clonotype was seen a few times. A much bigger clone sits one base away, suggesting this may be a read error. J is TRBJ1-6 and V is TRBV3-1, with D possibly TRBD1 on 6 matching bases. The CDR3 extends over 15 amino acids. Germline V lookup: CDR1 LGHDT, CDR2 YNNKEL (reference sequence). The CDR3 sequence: CTSSQVGQGRSPLHF. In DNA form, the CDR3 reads TGTACCAGCAGCCAAGTTGGCCAGGGGAGATCACCCCTCCACTTT.

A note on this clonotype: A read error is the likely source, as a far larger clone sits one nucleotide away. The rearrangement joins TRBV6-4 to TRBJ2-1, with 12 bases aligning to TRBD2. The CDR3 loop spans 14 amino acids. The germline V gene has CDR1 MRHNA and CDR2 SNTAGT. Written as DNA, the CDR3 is TGTGCCAGCAGTGACCTAGCGGGAGGGCCGGCGCCGCTCTTC. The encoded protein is CASSDLAGGPAPLF.

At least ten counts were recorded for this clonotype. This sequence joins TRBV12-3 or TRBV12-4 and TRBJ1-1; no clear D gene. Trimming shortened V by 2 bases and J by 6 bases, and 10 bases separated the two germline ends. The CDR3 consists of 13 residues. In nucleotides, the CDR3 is TGTGCCAGCAGTTTATTTACGAGGGCTGAAGCTTTCTTT. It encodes CASSLFTRAEAFF.

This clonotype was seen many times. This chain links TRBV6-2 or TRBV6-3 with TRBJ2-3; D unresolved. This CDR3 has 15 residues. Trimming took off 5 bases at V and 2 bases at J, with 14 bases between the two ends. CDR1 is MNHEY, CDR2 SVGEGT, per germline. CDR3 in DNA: TGTGCCAGCAGTGGTTTAGCAACCTACACAGATACGCAGTATTTT. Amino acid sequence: CASSGLATYTDTQYF.

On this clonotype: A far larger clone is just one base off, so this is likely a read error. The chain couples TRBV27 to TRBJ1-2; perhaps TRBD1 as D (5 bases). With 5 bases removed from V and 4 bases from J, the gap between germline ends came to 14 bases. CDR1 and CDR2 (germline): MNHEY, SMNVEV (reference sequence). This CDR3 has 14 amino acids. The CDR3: CASSPAGTAYGYTF. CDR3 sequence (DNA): TGTGCCAGCAGTCCGGCCGGGACCGCCTATGGCTACACCTTC.

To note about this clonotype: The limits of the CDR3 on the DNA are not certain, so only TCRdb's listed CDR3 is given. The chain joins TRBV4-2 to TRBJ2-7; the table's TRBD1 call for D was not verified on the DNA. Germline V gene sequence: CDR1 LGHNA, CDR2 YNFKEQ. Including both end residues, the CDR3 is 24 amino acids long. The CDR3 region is CASTNQTSMYLCASRGQGAYEQYF.

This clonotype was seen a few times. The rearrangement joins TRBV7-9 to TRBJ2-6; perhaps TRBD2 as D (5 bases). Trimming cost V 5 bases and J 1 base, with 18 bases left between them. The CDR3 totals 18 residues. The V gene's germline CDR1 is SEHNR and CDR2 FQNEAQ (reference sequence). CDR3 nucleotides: TGTGCCAGCAGCCCCAGGAGGACTGGAGCTTCTGGGGCCAACGTCCTGACTTTC. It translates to CASSPRRTGASGANVLTF.

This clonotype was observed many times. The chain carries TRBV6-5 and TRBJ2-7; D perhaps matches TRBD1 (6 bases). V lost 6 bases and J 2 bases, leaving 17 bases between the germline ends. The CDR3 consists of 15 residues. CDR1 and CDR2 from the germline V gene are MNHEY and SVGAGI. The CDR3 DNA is TGTGCCAGCAGCGAGGAGACAGGTCCCCCCTACGAGCAGTACTTC. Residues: CASSEETGPPYEQYF.

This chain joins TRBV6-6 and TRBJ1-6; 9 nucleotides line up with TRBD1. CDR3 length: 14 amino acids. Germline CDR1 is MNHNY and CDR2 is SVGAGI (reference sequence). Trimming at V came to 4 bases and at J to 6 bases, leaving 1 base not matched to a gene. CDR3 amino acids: CASSSTGGNSPLHF. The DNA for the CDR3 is TGTGCCAGCAGTTCGACAGGGGGTAATTCACCCCTCCACTTT.

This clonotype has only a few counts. CDR3 DNA sequence: TGTGCCTGGAGTCAGACAGGCTATGGCTACACCTTC. As protein: CAWSQTGYGYTF. The genes are TRBV30 and TRBJ1-2; D possibly corresponds to TRBD1 (6 bases). V lost 2 bases and J 4 bases, leaving 8 bases between the germline ends. Germline V gene lookup returns CDR1 GTSNPN and CDR2 SVGIG (reference sequence). There are 12 residues in the CDR3. Complete variable domain (other parts from reference TRBV30 and TRBJ1-2): SQTIHQWPATLVQPVGSPLSLECTVEGTSNPNLYWYRQAAGRGLQLLFYSVGIGQISSEVPQNLSASRPQDRQFILSSKKLLLSDSGFYLCAWSQTGYGYTFGSGTRLTVV.